Following are 30 T cell receptor beta chains from one sample sequenced in a study of T cell responses to AZD1222 COVID-19 vaccine. Assay: immunoSEQ multiplex PCR; the TCRdb copy retains only in-frame clones and omits some. Of around 160,000 clones listed, roughly 94% are singletons. The source was peripheral blood, collected on day 0 of AZD1222 vaccination. These receptors originate from an adult in good health.

Worth noting for this clone: One end of the junction fails to match germline, which may point to a read error. The chain uses TRBV10-3 and TRBJ2-2; 7 nucleotides align to TRBD1. Looked up from germline, CDR1 is ENHRY and CDR2 is SYGVKD. The CDR3 length is 14 residues. The CDR3 bases are TGTGCCATCCGTGAGGGGGCGGAGGCCGGGGAGCTGTTTTTT. It specifies CAIREGAEAGELFF.

This chain uses TRBV5-4 with TRBJ1-6; D is unclear. Germline CDR1 and CDR2: SGHNT and YYREEE (reference sequence). This CDR3 spans 16 amino acids. Trimming shortened V by 4 bases and J by 0 bases, and 11 bases separated the two germline ends. For the CDR3, the DNA is TGTGCCAGCAGCCCCCACCTAAGCTCCTATAATTCACCCCTCCACTTT. Its translation: CASSPHLSSYNSPLHF.

The genes are TRBV5-1 and TRBJ2-1; D unresolved. CDR1 is SGHRS, CDR2 YFSETQ, per germline. V was pared by 7 bases and J by 8 bases, with 10 bases between. There are 11 residues in the CDR3. The DNA of the CDR3 is TGCGCCAGCGGTTCGCACGATGAGCAGTTCTTC. It codes for CASGSHDEQFF.

The chain has TRBV7-8 and TRBJ1-5; D ambiguous. Between the trimmed V and J ends, which lost 2 bases and 4 bases, there was a span of 6 bases. Germline lookup yields CDR1 SGHVS and CDR2 FQNEAQ. This CDR3 is built from 13 residues. CDR3 in DNA: TGTGCCAGCAGCTTAACGGGGAATCAGCCCCAGCATTTT. This translates into CASSLTGNQPQHF.

This chain uses TRBV19 with TRBJ1-1; a weak D match, TRBD1 (5 bases). Per germline, CDR1 LNHDA and CDR2 SQIVND (reference sequence). The CDR3 has 16 residues. V lost 3 bases, J lost 0 bases, and 14 bases lay in between. The CDR3 here is CASSIGTFLMNTEAFF. The CDR3 DNA reads TGTGCCAGTAGTATTGGGACTTTCCTTATGAACACTGAAGCTTTCTTT.

The gene calls are TRBV7-3 and TRBJ2-3; no firm D call. The CDR3 contains 12 residues. Trimming pared 1 base from V and 6 bases from J, leaving 5 bases between. In germline, CDR1 is SGHTA, CDR2 FQGTGA. The CDR3 region has the DNA TGTGCCAGCAGCTTAATGAGTGATACGCAGTATTTT. Its translation: CASSLMSDTQYF.

The chain joins TRBV15 to TRBJ2-7, with D possibly TRBD2 on 6 matching bases. This CDR3 spans 14 amino acids. Deletions cut 5 bases from V and 6 bases from J, with 17 bases between. In germline, CDR1 is LNHNV, CDR2 YYDKDF (reference sequence). CDR3 in amino acids: CATSEALAPGEQYF. The DNA of the CDR3 is TGTGCCACCAGCGAGGCACTAGCTCCTGGCGAGCAGTACTTC.

V gene TRBV4-1 combines with J gene TRBJ1-2, with D maybe TRBD1 (6 bases). The V and J ends lost 1 base and 4 bases respectively, with 16 bases between them. The CDR3 sequence is 16 residues long. Germline lookup yields CDR1 MGHRA and CDR2 YSYEKL. The CDR3: CASSQGASGQRYGYTF. The CDR3, as DNA: TGCGCCAGCAGCCAAGGGGCCTCCGGACAGCGCTATGGCTACACCTTC.

The rearrangement links TRBV6-5 to TRBJ1-2; no reliable D call. The CDR3 loop spans 12 amino acids. Germline values: CDR1 MNHEY, CDR2 SVGAGI. Trimming left V 8 bases short and J 5 bases short, with 12 bases between. The CDR3 nucleotides are TGTGCCAGCTCGGCACAGAGGTATGGCTACACCTTC. It yields the protein CASSAQRYGYTF.

Only one count was recorded for this clone. The chain recombines TRBV5-4 with TRBJ2-1, with 13 bases lining up with TRBD2. Germline values: CDR1 SGHNT, CDR2 YYREEE (reference sequence). V lost 4 bases to trimming and J lost 5 bases; unmatched junction nucleotides: 3. The CDR3 covers 15 residues. In nucleotides, the CDR3 is TGTGCCAGCAGCACGGGACTAGCGGGGAACAATGAGCAGTTCTTC. It is translated as CASSTGLAGNNEQFF.

The chain employs TRBV6-5 and TRBJ2-7, with D perhaps TRBD1 (5 bases). The germline V gene has CDR1 MNHEY and CDR2 SVGAGI. The CDR3 loop spans 12 amino acids. Trimming took 6 bases from V and 3 from J, leaving 9 bases between them. The CDR3 sequence is CASRRQNYEQYF. In DNA, the CDR3 is TGTGCCAGCAGGCGACAGAACTACGAGCAGTACTTC.

The V and J genes are TRBV7-9 and TRBJ1-2, with D unclear. The ends were cut back, 0 bases at V and 7 bases at J, with 6 bases in the middle. The germline V gene has CDR1 SEHNR and CDR2 FQNEAQ (reference sequence). This CDR3 has 12 residues. In DNA, the CDR3 is TGTGCCAGCAGCTTAGCGACGGGTGGCTACACCTTC. This sequence encodes CASSLATGGYTF.

The gene calls are TRBV6-5 and TRBJ1-1; TRBD1 aligns across 7 bases. The V gene end was trimmed by 7 bases and the J gene end by 6 bases; junction bases not matched to a gene: 8. The CDR3 extends over 13 amino acids. The germline V gene has CDR1 MNHEY and CDR2 SVGAGI. CDR3 residues: CASNPTGSAEAFF. In nucleotides, the CDR3 is TGTGCCAGCAATCCGACAGGGAGCGCTGAAGCTTTCTTT.

The J gene is TRBJ2-3, the V gene TRBV10-1; TRBD1 aligns across 9 bases. The germline V gene has CDR1 WNHNN and CDR2 SYGVQD (reference sequence). J lost 6 bases, V lost 6 bases, and 22 bases had no gene match. The CDR3 extends over 19 amino acids. As DNA, the CDR3 is TGCGCCAGCAGCGAAGTTAGGACAGGGGAGGCCACCAAAGCGGATACGCAGTATTTT. It translates to CASSEVRTGEATKADTQYF.

The rearrangement joins TRBV19 to TRBJ2-2; D remains ambiguous. CDR1 is LNHDA and CDR2 is SQIVND in the germline V gene (reference sequence). V gave up 5 bases and J gave up 5 bases, with 9 bases separating them. The CDR3 consists of 13 residues. The CDR3 sequence is CASSLWNTGELFF. The CDR3, as DNA: TGTGCCAGTAGTTTATGGAATACCGGGGAGCTGTTTTTT. The full variable domain, in which reference TRBV19 and TRBJ2-2 provide the parts outside the CDR3, is DGGITQSPKYLFRKEGQNVTLSCEQNLNHDAMYWYRQDPGQGLRLIYYSQIVNDFQKGDIAEGYSVSREKKESFPLTVTSAQKNPTAFYLCASSLWNTGELFFGEGSRLTVL.

The chain links TRBV7-2 to TRBJ1-5, with D hard to call. The CDR3 is made up of 14 amino acids. Germline-derived CDR1 and CDR2 are SGHTA and FQGNSA. V was clipped by 3 bases and J by 4 bases, with 10 bases between them. The CDR3 spells CASSFGPVNQPQHF. In nucleotides, the CDR3 is TGTGCCAGCAGCTTCGGTCCGGTAAATCAGCCCCAGCATTTT.

The V gene is TRBV5-1, the J gene TRBJ1-2, with D possibly TRBD1 on 6 matching bases. Trimming left V 4 bases short and J 3 bases short, with 16 bases between. In germline, CDR1 is SGHRS, CDR2 YFSETQ. The CDR3 totals 15 residues. CDR3 residues: CASSGAAGEDYGYTF. CDR3 DNA: TGCGCCAGCAGCGGAGCGGCAGGGGAGGACTATGGCTACACCTTC. The full variable domain, rest sourced from reference TRBV5-1 and TRBJ1-2, is KAGVTQTPRYLIKTRGQQVTLSCSPISGHRSVSWYQQTPGQGLQFLFEYFSETQRNKGNFPGRFSGRQFSNSRSEMNVSTLELGDSALYLCASSGAAGEDYGYTFGSGTRLTVV.

This chain links TRBV5-4 with TRBJ1-5; no clear D gene. The CDR3 consists of 15 residues. The V and J ends lost 0 bases and 5 bases respectively, with 12 bases between them. Germline V gene sequence: CDR1 SGHNT, CDR2 YYREEE (reference sequence). CDR3 amino acids: CASSLGGSMYQPQHF. In DNA form, the CDR3 reads TGTGCCAGCAGCTTGGGGGGAAGTATGTATCAGCCCCAGCATTTT.

The chain employs TRBV3-1 (or the pseudogene TRBV3-2) and TRBJ1-4; no clear D. CDR1 is LGHDT, CDR2 YNNKEL, per germline (reference sequence). The CDR3 spans 12 residues. The V and J ends lost 3 bases and 8 bases respectively, with 7 bases between them. CDR3 sequence: CASSQNWEKLFF. CDR3 nucleotide sequence: TGTGCCAGCAGCCAGAACTGGGAAAAACTGTTTTTT.

The chain links TRBV2 to TRBJ2-5; no clear D. Germline V gene data show CDR1 as SNHLY and CDR2 as FYNNEI. V gave up 1 base and J gave up 1 base, with 4 bases separating them. The CDR3 covers 13 residues. CDR3 in DNA: TGTGCCAGCAGTGAAGGGGTCCAAGAGACCCAGTACTTC. Residues: CASSEGVQETQYF. Drawing the rest from reference TRBV2 and TRBJ2-5, the complete variable domain is EPEVTQTPSHQVTQMGQEVILRCVPISNHLYFYWYRQILGQKVEFLVSFYNNEISEKSEIFDDQFSVERPDGSNFTLKIRSTKLEDSAMYFCASSEGVQETQYFGPGTRLLVL.

The chain is built from TRBV7-9 and TRBJ2-3, with D tentatively TRBD1 or TRBD2 (5 bases each). This CDR3 has 12 amino acids. Germline CDR1 SEHNR, CDR2 FQNEAQ (reference sequence). V lost 8 bases to trimming and J lost 12 bases, with 18 bases between them. CDR3 DNA: TGTGCCAGCCGGGACCCCATGAATAGCCAGTATTTT. This codes for CASRDPMNSQYF.

The V call is TRBV10-1, the J call TRBJ2-1; D is unclear. Germline V lookup: CDR1 WNHNN, CDR2 SYGVQD (reference sequence). V was clipped by 3 bases and J by 2 bases, with 14 bases between them. There are 16 residues in the CDR3. CDR3 coding DNA: TGCGCCAGCAGTGATTTTGGAATGGGCGCCTACAATGAGCAGTTCTTC. Translated: CASSDFGMGAYNEQFF.

This clone was seen only once. The CDR3 nucleotides are TGTGCCAGCAGCGCCGGACAGCCGAGCTCCTACAATGAGCAGTTCTTC. Translation: CASSAGQPSSYNEQFF. V is TRBV27 and J is TRBJ2-1, with D maybe TRBD1 (6 bases). V dropped 6 bases and J dropped 0 bases, with 15 bases sitting between them. CDR3 size: 16 residues. In germline, CDR1 is MNHEY, CDR2 SMNVEV (reference sequence).

The chain is built from TRBV24-1 and TRBJ2-1; the D gene is possibly TRBD2 (6 bases). From germline, CDR1 is KGHDR and CDR2 SFDVKD. With 9 bases removed from V and 11 bases from J, the gap between germline ends came to 25 bases. The CDR3 is 15 residues long. CDR3 residues: CATSSSTLGRGKQFF. CDR3 nucleotide sequence: TGTGCCACCTCTTCAAGTACCTTGGGGCGGGGAAAGCAGTTCTTC.

This chain links TRBV27 with TRBJ2-2; D tentatively reads TRBD1 or TRBD2 (5 bases each). CDR1 and CDR2 (germline): MNHEY, SMNVEV (reference sequence). This CDR3 is 15 amino acids long. The germline V and J ends were trimmed by 6 bases and 6 bases, with 17 bases remaining between them. CDR3 DNA sequence: TGTGCCAGCAGGACCAACGGGGCCCCCGCCGGGGAGCTGTTTTTT. The encoded protein is CASRTNGAPAGELFF.

In regard to this clone: The sample contains more than one DNA sequence encoding this CDR3. The chain carries TRBV5-1 and TRBJ1-5; D is unresolved. This CDR3 is built from 13 residues. Germline CDR1 SGHRS, CDR2 YFSETQ. V lost 0 bases and J 4 bases, leaving 5 bases between the germline ends. CDR3 bases: TGCGCCAGCAGCTTGGCCCAAAATCAGCCCCAGCATTTT. It specifies CASSLAQNQPQHF.

The chain recombines TRBV10-3 with TRBJ2-1; D is ambiguous. Germline V lookup: CDR1 ENHRY, CDR2 SYGVKD. CDR3 length: 12 residues. V was clipped by 8 bases and J by 8 bases, with 13 bases between them. CDR3 in DNA: TGTGCCATCTCGACCTTGTTAGATGAGCAGTTCTTC. Its protein product is CAISTLLDEQFF.

The rearrangement uses TRBV9 and TRBJ1-3, with D unresolved. CDR1 and CDR2 (germline): SGDLS, YYNGEE. The CDR3 runs to 13 residues. Trimming took off 1 base at V and 0 bases at J, with 2 bases between the two ends. CDR3 bases: TGTGCCAGCAGCGTAAACTCTGGAAACACCATATATTTT. This codes for CASSVNSGNTIYF.

The chain couples TRBV18 to TRBJ1-6; 9 bases match TRBD1. The CDR3 loop spans 16 amino acids. V shed 2 bases and J 9 bases; nucleotides not matched to a gene: 8. Germline values: CDR1 KGHSH, CDR2 LQKENI. CDR3 loop: CASSPSQGASGSPLHF. Written as DNA, the CDR3 is TGTGCCAGCTCACCATCACAGGGGGCTAGTGGTTCACCCCTCCACTTT.

J is TRBJ1-2 and V is TRBV19; D gene uncertain. Germline lookup yields CDR1 LNHDA and CDR2 SQIVND (reference sequence). The CDR3 has 15 residues. V shed 0 bases and J shed 8 bases, with 16 bases lying between them. For the CDR3, the DNA is TGTGCCAGTAGTATAGATGGCAGACGGGGTGCCGGCTACACCTTC. Translating gives CASSIDGRRGAGYTF.